The 10 T cell receptor beta chains in this list originate from one sample, sequenced in a study of blood T cell repertoires in COVID-19. Libraries were prepared by immunoSEQ multiplex PCR; TCRdb keeps only in-frame clonotypes and omits some of them. The sample carries more than 45,000 clones, roughly 89% recorded once. The sequencing sample was made of peripheral blood. These receptors were collected from a human donor in a cohort sampled during active COVID-19.

The CDR3: CASSPPGQGALYQETQYF. In DNA form, the CDR3 reads TGTGCCAGCAGTCCACCGGGACAGGGGGCCCTGTACCAAGAGACCCAGTACTTC. The chain combines TRBV7-6 with TRBJ2-5, with 12 bases that match TRBD1. Germline CDR1 is SGHVS and CDR2 is FNYEAQ. The CDR3 spans 18 residues. J was trimmed by 0 bases and V by 6 bases; bases with no gene match: 11.

The chain carries TRBV5-1 and TRBJ1-1; D is ambiguous. Trimming left V 4 bases short and J 6 bases short, with 13 bases between. The CDR3 consists of 13 residues. Germline V gene lookup returns CDR1 SGHRS and CDR2 YFSETQ. Written as DNA, the CDR3 is TGCGCCAGCAGCCCTCGGGTCGAAGCTGAAGCTTTCTTT. Amino acids: CASSPRVEAEAFF.

The V gene is TRBV18, the J gene TRBJ2-2, with D possibly TRBD2 on 6 matching bases. Between the trimmed V and J ends, which lost 5 bases and 1 base, there was a span of 11 bases. CDR1 and CDR2 from the germline V gene are KGHSH and LQKENI. The CDR3 length is 15 residues. CDR3 amino acids: CASSSGLGNTGELFF. DNA of the CDR3: TGTGCCAGCTCATCGGGACTGGGGAACACCGGGGAGCTGTTTTTT.

This clone has a single count. The V gene is TRBV28, the J gene TRBJ1-3, with D tentatively TRBD1 (6 bases). Germline CDR1 and CDR2: MDHEN and SYDVKM. Trimming took 2 bases from V and 3 from J, leaving 14 bases between them. This CDR3 spans 16 amino acids. The CDR3 DNA follows: TGTGCCAGCAGTTTAACAACAGGGAGCGGTGGAAACACCATATATTTT. Protein: CASSLTTGSGGNTIYF.

The CDR3 DNA is TGTGCCACCAGCGGGGCGGACAGGGGTAACTATGGCTACACCTTC. Amino acid sequence: CATSGADRGNYGYTF. The chain recombines TRBV15 with TRBJ1-2; 9 nucleotides match TRBD1. This CDR3 contains 15 residues. Germline loops: CDR1 LNHNV, CDR2 YYDKDF (reference sequence). Trimming at V came to 5 bases and at J to 1 base, leaving 5 bases not matched to a gene.

The chain has TRBV30 and TRBJ2-2; 7 bases match TRBD1. Germline V gene data show CDR1 as GTSNPN and CDR2 as SVGIG (reference sequence). CDR3 length equals 13 residues. The V segment lost 4 bases and the J segment 6 bases; nucleotides outside the gene matches: 5. This CDR3 is CAWKGQLAGELFF. The DNA of the CDR3 is TGTGCCTGGAAGGGACAGCTGGCCGGGGAGCTGTTTTTT.

Here the CDR3 reads CASSSAGQSYNEQFF. CDR3 nucleotides: TGCGCCAGCAGTTCGGCGGGACAGTCATACAATGAGCAGTTCTTC. This sequence joins TRBV5-1 and TRBJ2-1; the D gene is possibly TRBD1 (7 bases). The ends were cut back, 5 bases at V and 4 bases at J, with 16 bases in the middle. This CDR3 region has 15 residues. Per germline, CDR1 SGHRS and CDR2 YFSETQ. Full variable domain (outside the CDR3, taken from reference TRBV5-1 and TRBJ2-1): KAGVTQTPRYLIKTRGQQVTLSCSPISGHRSVSWYQQTPGQGLQFLFEYFSETQRNKGNFPGRFSGRQFSNSRSEMNVSTLELGDSALYLCASSSAGQSYNEQFFGPGTRLTVL.

The V and J genes are TRBV6-5 and TRBJ1-1; TRBD1 might be the D (6 bases). The CDR3 runs to 13 residues. V was clipped by 4 bases and J by 4 bases, with 10 bases between them. Germline lookup yields CDR1 MNHEY and CDR2 SVGAGI. The CDR3 nucleotides read TGTGCCAGCAGTTCCACAGGGACCACTGAAGCTTTCTTT. Translation gives CASSSTGTTEAFF.

This chain connects TRBV9 to TRBJ2-7, with D unresolved. CDR1 is SGDLS, CDR2 YYNGEE, per germline. This CDR3 spans 14 amino acids. The V gene lost 2 bases and the J gene lost 4 bases, with 13 bases spanning the gap. The CDR3 region has the DNA TGTGCCAGCAGCGTCGGCGGAAACGATTACGAGCAGTACTTC. Translated: CASSVGGNDYEQYF.

This chain links TRBV18 with TRBJ1-1; the match to TRBD1 covers 8 bases. The CDR3 covers 14 residues. Germline assignment: CDR1 KGHSH and CDR2 LQKENI. The V and J ends lost 6 bases and 4 bases, in that order; junction bases with no gene match: 7. The CDR3 spells CASSKQGEGTEAFF. In nucleotides, the CDR3 is TGTGCCAGCTCCAAACAGGGGGAGGGCACTGAAGCTTTCTTT.